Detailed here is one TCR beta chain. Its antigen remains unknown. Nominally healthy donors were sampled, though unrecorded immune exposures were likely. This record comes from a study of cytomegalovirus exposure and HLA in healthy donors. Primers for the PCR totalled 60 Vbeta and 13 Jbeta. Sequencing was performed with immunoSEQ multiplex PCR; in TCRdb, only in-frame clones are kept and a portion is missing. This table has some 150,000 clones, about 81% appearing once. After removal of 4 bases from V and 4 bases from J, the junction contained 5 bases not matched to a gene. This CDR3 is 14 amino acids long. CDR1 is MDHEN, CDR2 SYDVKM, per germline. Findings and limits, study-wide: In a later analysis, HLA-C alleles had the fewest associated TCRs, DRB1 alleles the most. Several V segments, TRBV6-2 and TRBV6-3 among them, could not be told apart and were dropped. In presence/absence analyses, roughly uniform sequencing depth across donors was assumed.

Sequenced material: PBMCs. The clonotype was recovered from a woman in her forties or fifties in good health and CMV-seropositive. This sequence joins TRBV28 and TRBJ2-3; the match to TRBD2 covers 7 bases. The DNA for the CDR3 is TGTGCCAGCAGTTCAGGGAGGGATGCAGATACGCAGTATTTT. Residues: CASSSGRDADTQYF.